Listed here is a single TCR beta chain. No antigen is known for it. The table came from immunoSEQ multiplex PCR; TCRdb's copy has only in-frame clones and leaves some out. The profile shows tens of thousands of clones, about 91% of them singletons. The data were obtained in a study of OX40 agonist ivuxolimab in advanced cancers. This CDR3 is 17 amino acids long. With 7 bases removed from V and 5 bases from J, the gap between germline ends came to 28 bases. CDR1 is SGHTS, CDR2 YDEGEE, per germline. Regarding the study as a whole: Clones of CD4+ and CD8+ blood T cells grew by week 6 at doses of 0.1 to 3.0 mg/kg.

The TCR was taken from an adult with an advanced solid tumor such as melanoma, head and neck, liver or kidney cancer. The chain joins TRBV5-8 to TRBJ2-7; D is undetermined. Here the sequenced sample was CD4+ or CD8+ T cells sorted from blood, taken in a trial of the OX40 agonist ivuxolimab. The CDR3 is CASPSVWQPVRGDEQYF. The CDR3, as DNA: TGTGCCAGCCCCTCTGTGTGGCAGCCCGTTCGAGGTGACGAGCAGTACTTC.